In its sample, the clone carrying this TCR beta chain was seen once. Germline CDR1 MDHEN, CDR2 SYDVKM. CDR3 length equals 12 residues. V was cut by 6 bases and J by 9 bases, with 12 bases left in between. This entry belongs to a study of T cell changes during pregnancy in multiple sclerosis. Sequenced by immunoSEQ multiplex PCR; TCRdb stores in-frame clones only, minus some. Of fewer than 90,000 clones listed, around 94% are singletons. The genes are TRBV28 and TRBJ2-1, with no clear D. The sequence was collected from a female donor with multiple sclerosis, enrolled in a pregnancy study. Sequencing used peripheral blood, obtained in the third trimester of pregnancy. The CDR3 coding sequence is TGTGCCAGCAGCGATAGAGAAGCTGAGCAGTTCTTC. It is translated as CASSDREAEQFF.